The 16 T cell receptor beta chains in this list originate from one sample, sequenced in a study of beta chain features in type 1 diabetes. Study results and caveats: TCRB CDR3s from Type 1 diabetes patients were moderately but significantly shorter in all four CD4+ subsets.

These receptors are not linked to any known antigen. The authors reverse transcribed all of the isolated RNA, so sequencing captured expressed TCRB transcripts. Some clones are missing from TCRdb's copy, which holds only in-frame ones; the method was immunoSEQ multiplex PCR. The repertoire holds about 700,000 clones, roughly an eighth seen once, with approximately 0.022% in the top ten. The sequencing sample was made of naive CD4+ T cells from blood. The receptors come from a man aged 18 to 35 with type 1 diabetes.

The chain employs TRBV7-9 and TRBJ1-6; D is ambiguous. This CDR3 has 12 amino acids. V lost 2 bases and J lost 14, with 10 bases in between. Germline V gene lookup returns CDR1 SEHNR and CDR2 FQNEAQ (reference sequence). CDR3 region: CASSLPLSALHF. The CDR3 DNA follows: TGTGCCAGCAGCTTACCCCTATCGGCCCTCCACTTT.

Details on this clone: Distinct nucleotide sequences in the sample also encode this CDR3. The chain uses TRBV9 and TRBJ2-1; 9 bases map to TRBD2. Germline CDR1 reads SGDLS; CDR2 reads YYNGEE. The V gene end was trimmed by 0 bases and the J gene end by 3 bases; junction bases not matched to a gene: 1. The CDR3 has 15 residues. CDR3 sequence: CASSVGLADYNEQFF. The CDR3 coding sequence is TGTGCCAGCAGCGTAGGACTAGCGGACTACAATGAGCAGTTCTTC.

This clone was picked up a small number of times. The chain combines TRBV10-3 with TRBJ1-2; possible D gene TRBD1, 5 bases. CDR3 size: 13 residues. Trimming shortened V by 4 bases and J by 2 bases, and 8 bases separated the two germline ends. The germline gives CDR1 ENHRY, CDR2 SYGVKD. In nucleotides, the CDR3 is TGTGCCATCAGTGTAGAGGGGAACTATGGCTACACCTTC. This translates into CAISVEGNYGYTF.

This chain joins TRBV6-5 and TRBJ2-6; D is uncertain. The V and J ends lost 6 bases and 0 bases respectively, with 9 bases between them. The CDR3 consists of 15 residues. Germline V gene data show CDR1 as MNHEY and CDR2 as SVGAGI. The CDR3 loop reads CASRERHSGANVLTF. The DNA for the CDR3 is TGTGCCAGCAGGGAAAGACACTCTGGGGCCAACGTCCTGACTTTC.

The CDR3 here is CASSPRVYNEQFF. The CDR3 DNA reads as TGTGCCAGCAGCCCTAGAGTCTACAATGAGCAGTTCTTC. This chain joins TRBV9 and TRBJ2-1; D not resolved. With 4 bases removed from V and 3 bases from J, the gap between germline ends came to 8 bases. CDR3 length: 13 residues. Germline values: CDR1 SGDLS, CDR2 YYNGEE.

In its sample, this clone was seen a few times. The CDR3 reads CASSQAGTVTYEQYF. The CDR3 DNA is TGCGCCAGCAGCCAAGCCGGGACGGTGACCTACGAGCAGTACTTC. This chain links TRBV4-1 with TRBJ2-7; D is perhaps TRBD1 or TRBD2 (5 bases each). Germline CDR1 MGHRA, CDR2 YSYEKL. V was shortened by 1 base and J by 2 bases, with 12 bases between the two germline ends. The CDR3 is 15 residues long.

This clone was picked up a small number of times. The same CDR3 also results from other DNA sequences found in this sample. The chain combines TRBV13 with TRBJ1-2; no definite D call. The CDR3 is 16 amino acids. Germline V lookup: CDR1 PRHDT, CDR2 FYEKMQ (reference sequence). The ends were cut back, 5 bases at V and 0 bases at J, with 16 bases in the middle. CDR3 in amino acids: CASSLRRKLSNYGYTF. In DNA form, the CDR3 reads TGTGCCAGCAGCCTCAGACGGAAGCTATCTAACTATGGCTACACCTTC. The full variable domain, completed using reference TRBV13 and TRBJ1-2, is AAGVIQSPRHLIKEKRETATLKCYPIPRHDTVYWYQQGPGQDPQFLISFYEKMQSDKGSIPDRFSAQQFSDYHSELNMSSLELGDSALYFCASSLRRKLSNYGYTFGSGTRLTVV.

This chain connects TRBV7-3 to TRBJ2-5; D may correspond to TRBD1 or TRBD2 (5 bases each). Germline V gene lookup returns CDR1 SGHTA and CDR2 FQGTGA. CDR3 length: 15 residues. Trimming stripped 0 bases from V and 5 bases from J, with 13 bases between. The CDR3 is CASSLTGTKQETQYF. CDR3 nucleotides: TGTGCCAGCAGCTTAACCGGGACCAAACAGGAGACCCAGTACTTC.

In this sample, this clone turned up a few times. The V and J genes are TRBV18 and TRBJ2-7; TRBD1 aligns across 9 bases. CDR3 size: 15 residues. Germline loops: CDR1 KGHSH, CDR2 LQKENI. Trimming removed 3 bases from V and 6 bases from J; junction bases left unmatched: 9. The CDR3 nucleotides are TGTGCCAGCTCACCTAGGACAGGGGTGGACGGCGAGCAGTACTTC. The encoded protein is CASSPRTGVDGEQYF.

The chain couples TRBV18 to TRBJ2-7; 10 bases agree with TRBD2. This CDR3 contains 17 residues. The germline V gene has CDR1 KGHSH and CDR2 LQKENI. Losses at the gene ends were 0 bases for V and 4 bases for J; bases not matched to a gene: 9. The CDR3 loop is CASSPPYAGTSVYEQYF. The CDR3, as DNA: TGTGCCAGCTCACCACCTTACGCCGGGACTAGCGTATACGAGCAGTACTTC.

This clone has just a few counts. The J gene is TRBJ1-1, the V gene TRBV6-5, with TRBD1 identical over 7 bases. This CDR3 is 14 amino acids long. J was trimmed by 0 bases and V by 6 bases; bases with no gene match: 4. The germline V gene has CDR1 MNHEY and CDR2 SVGAGI. The CDR3 nucleotides read TGTGCCAGCAGCCGACAGGGACTGAACACTGAAGCTTTCTTT. Translated: CASSRQGLNTEAFF.

This clone was seen more than once but under ten times. The CDR3 DNA follows: TGTGCCAGCAGTTACTCGCAGACCACAGATACGCAGTATTTT. It specifies CASSYSQTTDTQYF. The genes are TRBV6-5 and TRBJ2-3; D is undetermined. Per the germline V gene, CDR1 is MNHEY and CDR2 is SVGAGI. Trimming stripped 0 bases from V and 2 bases from J, with 6 bases between. CDR3 length equals 14 residues.

This clone was seen a handful of times. The chain links TRBV30 to TRBJ2-3; 8 bases line up with TRBD2. V trimming: 6 bases; J trimming: 4 bases; junction bases outside the gene matches: 3. CDR3 length: 12 amino acids. In germline, CDR1 is GTSNPN, CDR2 SVGIG (reference sequence). CDR3 amino acids: CACGRGADTQYF. CDR3 sequence (DNA): TGTGCCTGTGGGCGGGGGGCAGATACGCAGTATTTT.

The rearrangement uses TRBV30 and TRBJ1-1; D unresolved. The CDR3 is made up of 13 amino acids. V was trimmed by 5 bases and J by 4 bases, leaving 14 bases between them. Per the germline V gene, CDR1 is GTSNPN and CDR2 is SVGIG (reference sequence). CDR3 residues: CAWDAAEGTEAFF. The DNA of the CDR3 is TGTGCCTGGGACGCCGCAGAGGGCACTGAAGCTTTCTTT.

This sequence joins TRBV9 and TRBJ1-1; D is ambiguous. The germline V gene encodes CDR1 SGDLS and CDR2 YYNGEE. The length of the CDR3 is 13 residues. Trimming left V 4 bases short and J 3 bases short, with 10 bases between. The CDR3 sequence: CASSIQQYTEAFF. The DNA for the CDR3 is TGTGCCAGCAGCATTCAACAGTACACTGAAGCTTTCTTT.

V is TRBV30 and J is TRBJ2-1; D gene uncertain. CDR1 GTSNPN and CDR2 SVGIG come from the germline V gene (reference sequence). The CDR3 is made up of 14 amino acids. V dropped 4 bases and J dropped 0 bases, with 10 bases sitting between them. CDR3 nucleotides: TGTGCCTGGATTCCCTCGGGCTCCTACAATGAGCAGTTCTTC. It codes for CAWIPSGSYNEQFF.